There are a few counts of the clone carrying this TCR beta chain. Its specificity is unknown. The sample is drawn from a study of cytomegalovirus exposure and HLA in healthy donors. The CDR3 covers 14 residues. Trimming cost V 3 bases and J 6 bases, with 13 bases left between them. Per the germline V gene, CDR1 is LNHNV and CDR2 is YYDKDF (reference sequence). Whole-study results and caveats: TCR beta V segments were, for the most part, productive about 87% or about 30% of the time in an earlier analysis.

The PCR employed 60 Vbeta primers together with 13 Jbeta primers. Repertoires were generated with immunoSEQ multiplex PCR, while TCRdb's copy carries only in-frame clones and drops some. The repertoire holds approximately 170,000 clones, with around three quarters as singletons. What was sequenced was PBMCs. This chain links TRBV15 with TRBJ2-3; possibly TRBD2 for D (5 bases). This receptor was taken from a woman in her 50s in good health and CMV-seronegative. CDR3 in DNA: TGTGCCACCAGCAGGGAGCGGACGCGGGATACGCAGTATTTT. This translates into CATSRERTRDTQYF.